The source of this T cell receptor (beta chain) is a study of blood T cells in healthy people across ages. As for the study in general: About one barcoded beta molecule was captured per two T cells (by template switching). Study-level findings and limits: Naive T cell percentage showed a strong correlation with TCR beta diversity. Diversity figures derived from one million T cells were judged to underestimate the true value. Unsorted PBMC material precluded a definitive naive versus antigen-experienced comparison.

This clonotype turned up a few times. Antigen: not known. It was with a sample-barcoded 5' primer and a J-beta primer mix that a second PCR of roughly 7 to 12 cycles was run. TCRdb processed the 5' RACE reads anew with MiXCR; each CDR3 protein has one entry. Of about 1.8 million distinct CDR3 sequences in the sample, roughly 52% are singletons; the top ten hold over 2%. The CDR3 has 15 residues. The V gene's germline CDR1 is MNHEY and CDR2 SMNVEV (reference sequence). Trimming cost V 5 bases and J 7 bases; bases outside gene matches: 11. Sequences were obtained from blood. The V call is TRBV27, the J call TRBJ2-3, with 8 positions matching TRBD1. The sequence came from a woman aged 40-49 years in good health. CDR3 region: CASSTGTGVLNTQYF. CDR3 bases: TGTGCCAGCAGTACGGGGACAGGCGTTCTAAATACGCAGTATTTT.